This is a list of T cell receptor beta chains from one sample in a study of T and B cells in COVID-19 patients. MiXCR, run by TCRdb on the multiplex PCR reads, gives a single entry per CDR3 protein. The repertoire holds 20,000 to 30,000 distinct CDR3 sequences, with roughly 33% as singletons. The sample comprised blood. Every receptor here comes from a human donor who had recovered from COVID-19. The CDR3 runs from the conserved cysteine through the conserved F or W. Each record gives: D gene, J gene, V gene, clone size, CDR3 DNA, CDR3 protein. The D gene is left open where the match is weak. The listing skips clone size in some rows; elsewhere it reads once, few, many or a size class.

>.|TRBJ1-5|TRBV7-2|.
TGTGCCAGCAGCTCGGGGGGCCGGTGGCAGCCCCAGCATTTT
CASSSGGRWQPQHF
>TRBD2|TRBJ2-3|TRBV6-4|few
TGTGCCAGCAGTGAATCGGGACTAGCTAGCACAGATACGCAGTATTTT
CASSESGLASTDTQYF
>TRBD1|TRBJ2-3|TRBV6-2/TRBV6-3|few
TGTGCCAGCACCTTCCACACCGGGACAGGGGGCACAGATACGCAGTATTTT
CASTFHTGTGGTDTQYF
>TRBD2|TRBJ2-1|TRBV6-1|.
TGTGCCAGCAGTGAAGGCACCAGGACTAGCGGGAGGTACAATGAGCAGTTCTTC
CASSEGTRTSGRYNEQFF
>.|TRBJ1-1|TRBV7-9|.
TGTGCCAGCAGCTTAGTAGGGGAGGAAAACACTGAAGCTTTCTTT
CASSLVGEENTEAFF
>.|TRBJ1-1|TRBV5-4|few
TGTGCCAGCAGCTTGGGGCAGAAGAACACTGAAGCTTTCTTT
CASSLGQKNTEAFF
>.|TRBJ2-7|TRBV5-4|.
TGTGCCAGCAGCTACACAGGGGAGGGCTACGAGCAGTACTTC
CASSYTGEGYEQYF
>.|TRBJ2-6|TRBV24-1|many
TGTGCCACCAGTGATTCGCAGGGGAGGGCTGGGGCCAACGTCCTGACTTTC
CATSDSQGRAGANVLTF
>TRBD1|TRBJ1-2|TRBV28|.
TGTGCCAGCAGTTTAAGTTCGGGACAGTCGATTTGGGGCTACACCTTC
CASSLSSGQSIWGYTF
>TRBD1|TRBJ1-6|TRBV27|.
TGTGTCAGCAGTTTCATCTCCGGACAGGGAGCAACTAGGAATTCACCCCTCCACTTT
CVSSFISGQGATRNSPLHF
>TRBD2|TRBJ2-3|TRBV19|medium-sized
TGTGCCAGTAGTATGGGGACTAGCGGCGTCACAGATACGCAGTATTTT
CASSMGTSGVTDTQYF
>.|TRBJ2-5|TRBV12-3/TRBV12-4|.
TGTGCCAGCAGTTTAGTAGGACAGTCCCAAGAGACCCAGTACTTC
CASSLVGQSQETQYF
>.|TRBJ2-3|TRBV27|.
TGTGCCAGCAGTCCGCGAGGCACTAGCACAGATACGCAGTATTTT
CASSPRGTSTDTQYF
>.|TRBJ1-1|TRBV5-1|.
TGCGCCAGCAGCTTGGTTGTCGGCTTTGAAGCTTTCTTT
CASSLVVGFEAFF
>.|TRBJ1-5|TRBV5-5|.
TGTGCCAGCAGCTTGGAGGGTACGGTTTTAAGGAATCAGCCCCAGCATTTT
CASSLEGTVLRNQPQHF
>TRBD1|TRBJ2-7|TRBV5-1|.
TGCGCCAGCAGCTTTGAGGGGGCCAATTTGGGGCAGTACTTC
CASSFEGANLGQYF
>.|TRBJ2-7|TRBV13|.
TGTGCCAGCAGCTCGCGACCGGGACTCCCGACGGGTGGGAACGAGCAGTACTTC
CASSSRPGLPTGGNEQYF
>TRBD2|TRBJ2-2|TRBV6-5|few
TGTGCCAGCGTCGTCGGACTAGCGGGGACCGGGGAGCTGTTTTTT
CASVVGLAGTGELFF
>TRBD1|TRBJ1-5|TRBV6-2/TRBV6-3|.
TGTGCCAGCAGAAAAGACAGGGAGGATTATAGCAATCAGCCCCAGCATTTT
CASRKDREDYSNQPQHF
>TRBD1|TRBJ2-1|TRBV6-2/TRBV6-3|.
TGTGCCAGCAGTTACTCGGGACAGTACAATGAGCAGTTCTTC
CASSYSGQYNEQFF
>.|TRBJ2-5|TRBV10-3|.
TGTGCCATCAGCGAGGAACAGACCCAGTACTTC
CAISEEQTQYF
>TRBD2|TRBJ2-5|TRBV27|many
TGTGCCAGCAGTGTGACTAGCGGGAGTGAGACCCAGTACTTC
CASSVTSGSETQYF
>.|TRBJ2-7|TRBV4-2|few
TGTGCCAGCAGCCAAGACAGCTACGAGCAGTACTTC
CASSQDSYEQYF
>.|TRBJ2-1|TRBV30|many
TGTGCCTGGAGTGTCTGGGACACACCCTACAATGAGCAGTTCTTC
CAWSVWDTPYNEQFF
>.|TRBJ2-2|TRBV13|.
TGTGCCAGCAGGGCCGGAGGGGGCACCGGGGAGCTGTTTTTT
CASRAGGGTGELFF
>.|TRBJ2-5|TRBV10-3|few
TGTGCCATCAGTGAGTCGATATTGCAGGGGTCCCGGGAGACCCAGTACTTC
CAISESILQGSRETQYF
>TRBD2|TRBJ2-2|TRBV19|medium-sized
TGTGCCAGTAGTATAGGAGCGGGAGGGTATGGCGGGGAGCTGTTTTTT
CASSIGAGGYGGELFF
>.|TRBJ1-2|TRBV7-2|.
TGTGCCAGCAGCTCAGTACGTCCTTCGGGCTACACCTTC
CASSSVRPSGYTF
>.|TRBJ1-2|TRBV4-3|.
TGCGCCAGCAGCCGCCTCGGGCAGGGAGGGTATGGCTACACCTTC
CASSRLGQGGYGYTF
>TRBD2|TRBJ2-2|TRBV6-2/TRBV6-3|few
TGTGCCAGCAGCTTTGGACTAGCGGGGCCCGGGGAGCTGTTTTTT
CASSFGLAGPGELFF
>TRBD1|TRBJ2-7|TRBV6-2/TRBV6-3|.
TGTGCCAGCAGTTACCCCAGACAGGGGGCGTACGAGCAGTACTTC
CASSYPRQGAYEQYF
>.|TRBJ1-3|TRBV30|few
TGTGCCTGGAGTGCCGTACGGGGGGCGACTGGAAACACCATATATTTT
CAWSAVRGATGNTIYF